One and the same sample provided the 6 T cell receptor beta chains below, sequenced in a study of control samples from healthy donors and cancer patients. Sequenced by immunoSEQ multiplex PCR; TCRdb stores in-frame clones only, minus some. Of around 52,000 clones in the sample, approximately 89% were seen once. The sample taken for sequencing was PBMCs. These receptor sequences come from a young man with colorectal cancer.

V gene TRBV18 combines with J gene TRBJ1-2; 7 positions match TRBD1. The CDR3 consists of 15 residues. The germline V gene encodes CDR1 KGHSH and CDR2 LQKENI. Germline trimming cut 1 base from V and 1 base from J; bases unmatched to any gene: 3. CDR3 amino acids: CASSPRDRVNYGYTF. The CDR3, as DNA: TGTGCCAGCTCACCACGAGACAGGGTTAACTATGGCTACACCTTC.

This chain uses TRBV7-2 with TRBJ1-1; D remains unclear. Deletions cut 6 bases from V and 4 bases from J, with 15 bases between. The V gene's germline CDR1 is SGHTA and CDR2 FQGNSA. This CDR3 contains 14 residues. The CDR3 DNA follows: TGTGCCAGCAGACCTGACACCGCGGGCACTGAAGCTTTCTTT. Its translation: CASRPDTAGTEAFF.

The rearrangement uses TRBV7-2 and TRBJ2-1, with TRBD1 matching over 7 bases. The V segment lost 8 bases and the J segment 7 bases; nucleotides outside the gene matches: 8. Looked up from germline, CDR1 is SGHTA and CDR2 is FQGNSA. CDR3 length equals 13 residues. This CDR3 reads CASRRQGENEQFF. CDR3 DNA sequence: TGTGCCAGCCGCAGACAGGGAGAAAATGAGCAGTTCTTC.

The CDR3 DNA reads TGTGCCAGCAGCTTTCCAGGGGGCGTCGAGAGAAACATTCAGTACTTC. It codes for CASSFPGGVERNIQYF. V is TRBV11-2 and J is TRBJ2-4, with TRBD1 identical over 8 bases. This CDR3 is 16 amino acids long. The junction had 10 bases not matched to a gene; V was cut back by 3 bases and J by 6 bases. The V gene's germline CDR1 is SGHAT and CDR2 FQNNGV.

The CDR3 loop reads CASSSGQGSSYGYTF. Written as DNA, the CDR3 is TGTGCCAGCAGTTCCGGACAGGGCAGCTCCTATGGCTACACCTTC. This rearrangement joins TRBV2 to TRBJ1-2; TRBD1 matches at 8 bases. Losses at the gene ends were 5 bases for V and 4 bases for J; bases not matched to a gene: 9. Germline V gene data show CDR1 as SNHLY and CDR2 as FYNNEI. CDR3 length equals 15 residues.

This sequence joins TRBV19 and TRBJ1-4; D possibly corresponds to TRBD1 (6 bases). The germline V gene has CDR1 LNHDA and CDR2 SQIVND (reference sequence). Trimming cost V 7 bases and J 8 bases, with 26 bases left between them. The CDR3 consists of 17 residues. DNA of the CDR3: TGTGCCAGTACCATCAAGGGCTACAGGGCTTCTAGAGAAAAACTGTTTTTT. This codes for CASTIKGYRASREKLFF. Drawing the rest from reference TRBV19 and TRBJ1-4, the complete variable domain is DGGITQSPKYLFRKEGQNVTLSCEQNLNHDAMYWYRQDPGQGLRLIYYSQIVNDFQKGDIAEGYSVSREKKESFPLTVTSAQKNPTAFYLCASTIKGYRASREKLFFGSGTQLSVL.